These 22 T cell receptor beta chains came from one sample sequenced in a study of Graves' ophthalmopathy and Graves' hyperthyroidism. Using RNA transcripts, the TCR beta CDR3 regions were amplified. RT-PCR with HTBI primers came first, then second-round multiplex PCR. TCRdb reanalysed the multiplex PCR reads using MiXCR and keeps one entry per CDR3 protein. The table has almost 750,000 distinct CDR3 sequences, roughly two fifths seen once. What was sequenced was peripheral blood. The receptors derive from an adult man with Graves' ophthalmopathy.

The CDR3 reads CASQTVYGYTF. The DNA for the CDR3 is TGTGCCAGTCAGACTGTCTATGGCTACACCTTC. V is TRBV6-1 and J is TRBJ1-2; no firm D call. CDR1 is MNHNS, CDR2 SASEGT, per germline. Trimming cost V 9 bases and J 4 bases, with 9 bases left between them. The CDR3 is 11 amino acids.

The chain links TRBV29-1 to TRBJ2-3; TRBD2 matches 10 bases. The germline CDR1 and CDR2 sequences are SQVTM and ANQGSEA. Trimming at V came to 1 base and at J to 3 bases, leaving 10 bases not matched to a gene. This CDR3 comprises 17 residues. The CDR3 coding sequence is TGCAGCGTTGAAGGCGGGATCCGGACTAGCGGAACAGATACGCAGTATTTT. Its translation is CSVEGGIRTSGTDTQYF.

The rearrangement uses TRBV20-1 and TRBJ2-6, with 7 bases that match TRBD1. CDR3 length equals 15 residues. The germline V gene encodes CDR1 DFQATT and CDR2 SNEGSKA (reference sequence). V was clipped by 3 bases and J by 4 bases; unmatched bases: 6. The CDR3 region has the DNA TGCAGTGCTAGCCCGACAGGGCCCGGGGCCAACGTCCTGACTTTC. Encoded protein: CSASPTGPGANVLTF.

In regard to this clonotype: Just one base apart from a much larger clone, this may be a read error. The genes are TRBV7-9 and TRBJ1-1, with 8 bases fitting TRBD1. This CDR3 is built from 13 residues. CDR1 is SEHNR, CDR2 FQNEAQ, per germline (reference sequence). This CDR3 is CASGFGDRTEAFF. In DNA form, the CDR3 reads TGTGCCAGCGGCTTCGGGGACAGGACTGAAGCTTTCTTT.

The V gene is TRBV25-1, the J gene TRBJ2-7, with 9 bases lining up with TRBD1. Germline assignment: CDR1 MGHDK and CDR2 SYGVNS. The CDR3 has 19 residues. The trim removed 6 bases at V and 3 bases at J, leaving 21 bases unmatched. The CDR3, as DNA: TGTGCCAGCAGGCTCCCCCATAATGGGCCCGGGACAGGGATCTACGAGCAGTACTTC. Translated: CASRLPHNGPGTGIYEQYF.

This clonotype was recorded at least ten times. This chain connects TRBV10-3 to TRBJ2-7; TRBD1 agrees at 10 bases. The V segment lost 7 bases and the J segment 6 bases; nucleotides outside the gene matches: 6. The CDR3 has 13 amino acids. CDR1 and CDR2 (germline): ENHRY, SYGVKD. The CDR3 is CAIKGQGVAEQYF. The CDR3 nucleotides read TGTGCCATCAAAGGACAGGGGGTTGCCGAGCAGTACTTC.

Points on this clonotype: This may be a read error, as it is one base from a much larger clone. This rearrangement joins TRBV2 to TRBJ2-5; D not resolved. Germline V gene sequence: CDR1 SNHLY, CDR2 FYNNEI. V was pared by 4 bases and J by 4 bases, with 16 bases between. The CDR3 covers 15 residues. CDR3 loop: CASSVLSYTGETQYF. The CDR3 nucleotides read TGTGCCAGCAGTGTTTTAAGTTATACGGGAGAGACCCAGTACTTC. Full variable domain (remainder filled in from reference TRBV2 and TRBJ2-5): EPEVTQTPSHQVTQMGQEVILRCVPISNHLYFYWYRQILGQKVEFLVSFYNNEISEKSEIFDDQFSVERPDGSNFTLKIRSTKLEDSAMYFCASSVLSYTGETQYFGPGTRLLVL.

The chain links TRBV25-1 to TRBJ1-6; the D is unclear. The CDR3 has 17 residues. Germline V gene data show CDR1 as MGHDK and CDR2 as SYGVNS. Trimming stripped 2 bases from V and 5 bases from J, with 16 bases between. This chain's CDR3 is CASSEASGLYNNSPLHF. DNA of the CDR3: TGTGCCAGCAGTGAAGCGTCCGGGCTATATAATAATTCACCCCTCCACTTT.

The gene calls are TRBV2 and TRBJ2-7; TRBD2 is a possible D gene (5 bases). This CDR3 spans 16 amino acids. Trimming pared 5 bases from V and 1 base from J, leaving 18 bases between. CDR1 and CDR2 from the germline V gene are SNHLY and FYNNEI. The DNA for the CDR3 is TGTGCCAGCAGTCTAGCAGACTTTTATCGGTCCTACGAGCAGTACTTC. This encodes CASSLADFYRSYEQYF.

On this clonotype itself: No conserved phenylalanine or tryptophan ends this CDR3, so it is likely a read error. It is unclear where the CDR3 begins or ends on the DNA, so no DNA is shown, and the CDR3 is as TCRdb lists it. The chain is built from TRBV9 and TRBJ2-5. Germline CDR1 and CDR2: SGDLS and YYNGEE. Counting both end residues, the CDR3 totals 10 amino acids. The chain's CDR3 is CASSVLDPDT.

V gene TRBV7-2 combines with J gene TRBJ1-6, with D possibly matching TRBD1 (5 bases). V lost 5 bases and J lost 6, with 17 bases in between. This CDR3 region has 16 residues. Germline V gene lookup returns CDR1 SGHTA and CDR2 FQGNSA. The CDR3 sequence is CASSQDVGLSNSPLHF. Written as DNA, the CDR3 is TGTGCCAGCAGCCAAGATGTGGGACTTTCTAATTCACCCCTCCACTTT.

In this sample, this clonotype turned up many times. V and J are TRBV10-3 and TRBJ2-5; 12 nucleotides match TRBD2. The CDR3 runs 14 residues. In germline, CDR1 is ENHRY, CDR2 SYGVKD. V lost 10 bases and J lost 4; bases outside the gene matches: 7. DNA of the CDR3: TGTGCCAGCTCTAGCGGGGGGGCCTCAGAGACCCAGTACTTC. Protein product: CASSSGGASETQYF.

This clonotype was counted only a few times. The chain carries TRBV19 and TRBJ1-5, with unresolved D. This CDR3 is built from 16 residues. Trimming left V 7 bases short and J 5 bases short, with 21 bases between. Per the germline V gene, CDR1 is LNHDA and CDR2 is SQIVND (reference sequence). This chain's CDR3 is CASKELGIGFDQPQHF. The CDR3 DNA reads TGTGCCAGTAAAGAGTTGGGCATAGGATTCGATCAGCCCCAGCATTTT.

This chain joins TRBV25-1 and TRBJ2-7; 13 bases map to TRBD2. Per germline, CDR1 MGHDK and CDR2 SYGVNS. The CDR3 has 18 residues. The junction had 12 bases not matched to a gene; V was cut back by 4 bases and J by 3 bases. The CDR3 sequence: CASSATGLAGALSYEQYF. The CDR3 DNA reads as TGTGCCAGCAGTGCTACCGGACTAGCGGGGGCCCTAAGCTACGAGCAGTACTTC.

V and J are TRBV5-4 and TRBJ2-7, with 10 positions matching TRBD1. V dropped 4 bases and J dropped 2; count of bases not matched to a gene: 6. Germline-derived CDR1 and CDR2 are SGHNT and YYREEE (reference sequence). This CDR3 region has 15 residues. The CDR3 is CASSPPGQGTYEQYF. The CDR3 DNA reads as TGTGCCAGCAGCCCGCCGGGACAGGGGACCTACGAGCAGTACTTC.

There are many counts of this clonotype. An end of the junction does not agree with germline; a read error may underlie this. J is TRBJ2-5 and V is TRBV7-2; perhaps D is TRBD1 or TRBD2 (5 bases each). The CDR3 totals 16 residues. Germline CDR1 and CDR2: SGHTA and FQGNSA. CDR3 nucleotides: TGCGCCAGCAGCCAAGAGGGGACGGATTACGGAGAGACCCAGTACTTC. It specifies CASSQEGTDYGETQYF. The full variable domain, completed using reference TRBV7-2 and TRBJ2-5, is GAGVSQSPSNKVTEKGKDVELRCDPISGHTALYWYRQSLGQGLEFLIYFQGNSAPDKSGLPSDRFSAERTGGSVSTLTIQRTQQEDSAVYLCASSQEGTDYGETQYFGPGTRLLVL.

The chain couples TRBV9 to TRBJ1-2; D is undetermined. V shed 0 bases and J shed 5 bases, with 14 bases lying between them. Germline V CDR1 and CDR2: SGDLS, YYNGEE. The CDR3 runs to 15 residues. This CDR3 is CASSVVSTGEYGYTF. CDR3 coding DNA: TGTGCCAGCAGCGTAGTCTCGACGGGAGAATATGGCTACACCTTC.

A remark on this clonotype: Given a much more abundant clone one base away, this may be a read error. V gene TRBV10-3 combines with J gene TRBJ1-2, with 7 nucleotides matching TRBD1. Germline V CDR1 and CDR2: ENHRY, SYGVKD. There are 13 residues in the CDR3. DNA of the CDR3: TGTGCCATCAGTGAGTCGAACAGGGGTGGCTGCACCTTC. Encoded protein: CAISESNRGGCTF.

Comment on this clonotype: This may come from a read error, since a much larger clone is one base off. The chain recombines TRBV15 with TRBJ2-7; 9 bases match TRBD2. Per the germline V gene, CDR1 is LNHNV and CDR2 is YYDKDF (reference sequence). The CDR3 loop spans 16 amino acids. V lost 2 bases to trimming and J lost 6 bases; unmatched junction nucleotides: 11. CDR3 sequence: CATSRPRAGGRGEQYF. CDR3 in DNA: TGTGCCACCAGCAGACCACGTGCTGGCGGGAGGGGCGAGCAGTACTTC.

This clonotype was picked up a small number of times. This sequence joins TRBV7-9 and TRBJ1-2, with D tentatively TRBD1 (5 bases). The V and J ends lost 1 base and 6 bases respectively, with 9 bases between them. CDR3 length: 13 residues. The germline CDR1 and CDR2 sequences are SEHNR and FQNEAQ (reference sequence). CDR3 coding DNA: TGTGCCAGCAGCTTAGGTCAACAGGATGGCTACACCTTC. This gives the protein CASSLGQQDGYTF.

This clonotype was found many times. The chain carries TRBV2 and TRBJ1-6, with TRBD1 as a possible D gene (5 bases). In germline, CDR1 is SNHLY, CDR2 FYNNEI. V shed 1 base and J shed 7 bases, with 5 bases lying between them. This CDR3 is built from 13 residues. CDR3 in amino acids: CASSEDRNSPLHF. CDR3 DNA sequence: TGTGCCAGCAGTGAAGACAGGAATTCACCCCTCCACTTT. The full variable domain, completed using reference TRBV2 and TRBJ1-6, is EPEVTQTPSHQVTQMGQEVILRCVPISNHLYFYWYRQILGQKVEFLVSFYNNEISEKSEIFDDQFSVERPDGSNFTLKIRSTKLEDSAMYFCASSEDRNSPLHFGNGTRLTVT.

This rearrangement joins TRBV7-9 to TRBJ2-5, with D possibly being TRBD1 (5 bases). Germline assignment: CDR1 SEHNR and CDR2 FQNEAQ (reference sequence). CDR3 length: 12 amino acids. V lost 6 bases and J 4 bases, leaving 9 bases between the germline ends. This CDR3 is CASSMGPETQYF. The CDR3 bases are TGTGCCAGCAGTATGGGGCCAGAGACCCAGTACTTC. Full variable domain (missing parts from reference TRBV7-9 and TRBJ2-5): DTGVSQNPRHKITKRGQNVTFRCDPISEHNRLYWYRQTLGQGPEFLTYFQNEAQLEKSRLLSDRFSAERPKGSFSTLEIQRTEQGDSAMYLCASSMGPETQYFGPGTRLLVL.